The 7 T cell receptor beta chains below all came from one sample that was sequenced in a study of T cell repertoires in cytomegalovirus infection (dated by TCRdb to about 2019). Data came from an Illumina HiSeq 1500. The public reads were reanalyzed by TCRdb: fastp trimming at Q25, MiXCR alignment, in-frame beta chains only. All rows with the same CDR3 protein become a single entry with the most common DNA and genes. Recorded for this sample are 400,000 to 550,000 distinct CDR3 sequences; approximately 11% of them occurred a single time. The ten largest clonotypes hold 10% of the sample. The sample comprised PBMCs. These receptors were taken from a human donor in good health (CMV status not recorded). Some clones in this sample may be carry-over from other donors' samples.

This clonotype was observed at least ten times. The chain joins TRBV20-1 to TRBJ2-1; 12 positions agree with TRBD2. The CDR3 extends over 19 amino acids. Germline lookup yields CDR1 DFQATT and CDR2 SNEGSKA (reference sequence). The V segment lost 5 bases and the J segment 1 base; nucleotides outside the gene matches: 15. CDR3 protein: CSALVSSGRARGSYNEQFF. In DNA form, the CDR3 reads TGCAGTGCTCTCGTCTCTAGCGGGAGGGCCAGGGGGTCCTACAATGAGCAGTTCTTC.

This clonotype was counted many times. This sequence joins TRBV4-1 and TRBJ2-2; perhaps TRBD2 as D (6 bases). The CDR3 sequence is 16 residues long. V was trimmed by 4 bases and J by 0 bases, leaving 12 bases between them. Looked up from germline, CDR1 is MGHRA and CDR2 is YSYEKL. The CDR3 DNA follows: TGCGCCAGCAGCCGGGAGGAGGGCGCGAACACCGGGGAGCTGTTTTTT. It specifies CASSREEGANTGELFF.

Many counts were recorded for this clonotype. The junction departs from the called germline gene at one end, perhaps through a read error. The CDR3 here is CASSLYQGEETQYF. Here the CDR3 DNA reads TGTGCTAGCAGCTTATACCAGGGGGAAGAGACCCAGTACTTC. The gene calls are TRBV7-7 and TRBJ2-5, with 7 bases matching TRBD1. This CDR3 contains 14 residues. Germline V CDR1 and CDR2: SSHAT, FNYEAQ (reference sequence).

In this sample, this clonotype turned up many times. This chain joins TRBV11-2 and TRBJ2-1; 10 nucleotides line up with TRBD2. The germline CDR1 and CDR2 sequences are SGHAT and FQNNGV. Trimming removed 5 bases from V and 5 bases from J; junction bases left unmatched: 3. The CDR3 totals 14 residues. The CDR3 loop is CASSPSGSNNEQFF. Written as DNA, the CDR3 is TGTGCCAGCAGCCCTAGCGGGAGTAACAATGAGCAGTTCTTC. The variable domain in full, with the rest retrieved from reference TRBV11-2 and TRBJ2-1, is EAGVAQSPRYKIIEKRQSVAFWCNPISGHATLYWYQQILGQGPKLLIQFQNNGVVDDSQLPKDRFSAERLKGVDSTLKIQPAKLEDSAVYLCASSPSGSNNEQFFGPGTRLTVL.

The chain joins TRBV28 to TRBJ2-2; 9 positions match TRBD2. Germline assignment: CDR1 MDHEN and CDR2 SYDVKM. The CDR3 covers 18 residues. The V and J ends lost 5 bases and 0 bases, in that order; junction bases with no gene match: 10. CDR3: CASSRGWREGPNTGELFF. DNA of the CDR3: TGTGCCAGCAGTCGGGGATGGCGGGAGGGCCCGAACACCGGGGAGCTGTTTTTT.

At least ten counts were recorded for this clonotype. The J gene is TRBJ1-1, the V gene TRBV5-1, with no clear D. Germline assignment: CDR1 SGHRS and CDR2 YFSETQ. Between the trimmed V and J ends, which lost 4 bases and 0 bases, there was a span of 4 bases. The CDR3 contains 12 residues. The DNA for the CDR3 is TGCGCCAGCAGCAACATGAACACTGAAGCTTTCTTT. This codes for CASSNMNTEAFF.

This clonotype came up a few times. The CDR3 sequence: CSAREVRAYEQYF. CDR3 sequence (DNA): TGCAGTGCTAGAGAGGTCAGAGCCTACGAGCAGTACTTC. The chain is built from TRBV20-1 and TRBJ2-7; D not certain. Germline lookup yields CDR1 DFQATT and CDR2 SNEGSKA (reference sequence). The CDR3 spans 13 residues. V was pared by 0 bases and J by 2 bases, with 8 bases between.